This entry describes one TCR beta chain. Clinical histories supplied by participants themselves formed the basis of cohort assignment. Donors in Cohort 3 who had recovered were those with two negative PCRs, healthcare professional clearance, or resolution of their symptoms. This sample was included in a study of blood T cell repertoires in COVID-19. On the study more broadly: Samples came from the United States, Italy and Spain, spanning acute and convalescent COVID-19.

Under the authors' procedure: Reference gene primer amplification in the assay estimated nucleated cell counts. Assay: immunoSEQ multiplex PCR; the TCRdb copy retains only in-frame clones and omits some. From that table come the V and J calls and clone size; the DNA was used to work out D and trimming. The table shows about 150,000 clones, with roughly 84% occurring only once. The CDR3 spans 15 residues. J lost 1 base, V lost 4 bases, and 4 bases had no gene match. The germline gives CDR1 SGHDT, CDR2 YYEEEE. The genes are TRBV5-6 and TRBJ1-1; 10 nucleotides line up with TRBD1. Sequencing was carried out using PBMCs or T cells enriched from blood (not recorded which). The receptor's source is a woman between 50 and 59 years old who had recovered from COVID-19. The CDR3 region has the DNA TGTGCCAGCAGCCCGGGACAGGGGAAGAACACTGAAGCTTTCTTT. Amino acids: CASSPGQGKNTEAFF. Full variable domain (remainder filled in from reference TRBV5-6 and TRBJ1-1): DAGVTQSPTHLIKTRGQQVTLRCSPKSGHDTVSWYQQALGQGPQFIFQYYEEEERQRGNFPDRFSGHQFPNYSSELNVNALLLGDSALYLCASSPGQGKNTEAFFGQGTRLTVV.